A selection of T cell receptor beta chains follows, all from one sample in a study of blood T cell repertoires in COVID-19. Clones were read by immunoSEQ multiplex PCR, and TCRdb kept only the in-frame ones, dropping some. The top ten clones hold approximately 5.1% of a sample with about 190,000 clones, roughly 81% of them seen once. Specimen: peripheral blood. The receptor source for this set is a woman between 70 and 85 years old with active or convalescent COVID-19. The CDR3 runs from the conserved cysteine through the conserved F or W. D genes are given only for firm matches.

V: TRBV4-2
D: NA
J: TRBJ1-3
CDR3: CASSLPPAVEENTIYF

V: TRBV19
D: TRBD1
J: TRBJ1-1
CDR3: CASRLGQVTEAFF

V: TRBV6-1
D: TRBD2
J: TRBJ2-5
CDR3: CASSEWTSGSQETQYF

V: TRBV7-9
D: NA
J: TRBJ1-1
CDR3: CASSPKLVKPEVAFF

V: TRBV9
D: NA
J: TRBJ2-7
CDR3: CASSVSWGHYEQYF

V: TRBV11-2
D: TRBD2
J: TRBJ2-3
CDR3: CASSLATSGRAGDTQYF

V: TRBV19
D: TRBD1
J: TRBJ2-2
CDR3: CATNGQGETGELFF

V: TRBV19
D: TRBD1
J: TRBJ1-5
CDR3: CASTLRGQGVQKQPQHF

V: TRBV6-5
D: TRBD1
J: TRBJ2-7
CDR3: CASSYYRTGGREQYF

V: TRBV4-2
D: TRBD2
J: TRBJ2-2
CDR3: CASSQERAGEPGELFF

V: TRBV6-5
D: NA
J: TRBJ1-4
CDR3: CASSYSGTTNEKLFF

V: TRBV7-9
D: NA
J: TRBJ2-4
CDR3: CASSSQDGGIQYF

V: TRBV20-1
D: TRBD1
J: TRBJ2-7
CDR3: CSAGWTGKQYF

V: TRBV7-9
D: NA
J: TRBJ1-4
CDR3: CASSLATIGTNEKLFF

V: TRBV2
D: NA
J: TRBJ2-2
CDR3: CASKAGTNTGELFF

V: TRBV15
D: NA
J: TRBJ1-2
CDR3: CATSRDSSVRRGVAPNYGYTF

V: TRBV6-5
D: TRBD1
J: TRBJ1-2
CDR3: CASRPSTGSYYGYTF

V: TRBV6-5
D: TRBD1
J: TRBJ1-2
CDR3: CASSYSWTGGLYGYTF

V: TRBV18
D: TRBD1
J: TRBJ2-7
CDR3: CASSFGQGTYEQYF

V: TRBV24-1
D: NA
J: TRBJ2-5
CDR3: CATSDPPGGLEGETQYF

V: TRBV29-1
D: TRBD2
J: TRBJ2-5
CDR3: CSVAPQLAGGETQYF

V: TRBV19
D: TRBD1
J: TRBJ2-7
CDR3: CASSTQGALNDIQQYF

V: TRBV28
D: TRBD1
J: TRBJ1-4
CDR3: CASGQGNEKLFF

V: TRBV7-7
D: TRBD1
J: TRBJ1-1
CDR3: CASSAVTGSGTEAFF

V: TRBV20-1
D: NA
J: TRBJ1-2
CDR3: CSARSSYGYTF

V: TRBV7-2
D: TRBD2
J: TRBJ2-7
CDR3: CASRLTTSGPPYEQYF

V: TRBV19
D: NA
J: TRBJ2-7
CDR3: CASSQTGSEQYF

V: TRBV5-1
D: TRBD2
J: TRBJ2-1
CDR3: CASSPSGGTSGGMNNEQFF

V: TRBV15
D: NA
J: TRBJ2-7
CDR3: CATSRDQVRDIHNF

V: TRBV29-1
D: TRBD1
J: TRBJ2-5
CDR3: CSVVGDRVLETQYF

V: TRBV30
D: TRBD1
J: TRBJ2-7
CDR3: CAWRLPGTGAYEQYF

V: TRBV18
D: NA
J: TRBJ1-5
CDR3: CASSPQSPGSSNQPQHF

V: TRBV3-1/TRBV3-2
D: NA
J: TRBJ1-3
CDR3: CASSQGGGRGNTIYF

V: TRBV7-9
D: TRBD2
J: TRBJ2-5
CDR3: CASSLEGTSWETQYF

V: TRBV19
D: TRBD2
J: TRBJ2-5
CDR3: CASSIPGGETQYF

V: TRBV5-1
D: NA
J: TRBJ2-3
CDR3: CASSPGVLTDTQYF

V: TRBV28
D: TRBD1
J: TRBJ2-2
CDR3: CASSSAGTGRAGELFF

V: TRBV10-1
D: TRBD2
J: TRBJ2-1
CDR3: CASSATSPRLAGNEQFF

V: TRBV28
D: TRBD2
J: TRBJ2-1
CDR3: CASSFMGGGLAGANGNEQFF

V: TRBV7-9
D: NA
J: TRBJ1-2
CDR3: CASSLDYRAGYTF

V: TRBV18
D: TRBD1
J: TRBJ1-1
CDR3: CASSLGQGGTEAFF

V: TRBV7-3
D: NA
J: TRBJ1-4
CDR3: CASSSMPRDSTNEKLFF

V: TRBV3-1/TRBV3-2
D: NA
J: TRBJ1-1
CDR3: CASSPWDTHTEAFF

V: TRBV7-6
D: NA
J: TRBJ1-1
CDR3: CASSLVGGPGEAFF

V: TRBV7-2
D: TRBD2
J: TRBJ2-2
CDR3: CASSSRLGSGSRTGELFF

V: TRBV20-1
D: NA
J: TRBJ2-1
CDR3: CSATIYNEQFF

V: TRBV5-6
D: TRBD2
J: TRBJ2-2
CDR3: CASSPSGRNTGELFF

V: TRBV10-3
D: TRBD2
J: TRBJ2-7
CDR3: CAIRDLGTSGLYEQYF

V: TRBV5-1
D: TRBD2
J: TRBJ2-7
CDR3: CASSRRGGGRSYEQYF

V: TRBV2
D: NA
J: TRBJ1-4
CDR3: CASRDYSDSSNEKLFF